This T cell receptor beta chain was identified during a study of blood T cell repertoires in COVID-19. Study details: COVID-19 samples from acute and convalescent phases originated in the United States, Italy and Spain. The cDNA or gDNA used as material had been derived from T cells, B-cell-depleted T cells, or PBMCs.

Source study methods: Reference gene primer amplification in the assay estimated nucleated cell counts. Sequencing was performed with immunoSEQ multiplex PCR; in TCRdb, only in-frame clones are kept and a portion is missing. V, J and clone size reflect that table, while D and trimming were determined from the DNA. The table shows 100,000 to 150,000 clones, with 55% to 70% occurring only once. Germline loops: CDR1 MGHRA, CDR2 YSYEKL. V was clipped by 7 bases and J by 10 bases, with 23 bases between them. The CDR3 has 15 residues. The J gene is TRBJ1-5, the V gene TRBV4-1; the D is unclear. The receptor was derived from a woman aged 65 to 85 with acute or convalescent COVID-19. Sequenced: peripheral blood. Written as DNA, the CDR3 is TGCGCCAGCAACCCGAGTGGCGGCGGAGGTGCTCCCCAGCATTTT. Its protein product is CASNPSGGGGAPQHF.